The 18 T cell receptor beta chains below come from one sample, sequenced in a study of T cells after yellow fever vaccination. One entry per CDR3 protein, called by TCRdb with MiXCR from the 5' RACE reads. The repertoire holds some 320,000 distinct CDR3 sequences, with about 10% as singletons. The sequencing used CD4+ T cells sorted from PBMCs, collected 45 days after the yellow fever booster vaccination. The receptors come from a man in his late teens or twenties who received the YFV17D yellow fever vaccine.

V usage is TRBV7-9 and J usage is TRBJ2-7; 8 bases fit TRBD1. Germline values: CDR1 SEHNR, CDR2 FQNEAQ (reference sequence). CDR3 length: 15 residues. Losses at the gene ends were 5 bases for V and 2 bases for J; bases not matched to a gene: 8. The CDR3 coding sequence is TGTGCCAGCAGCCAAATGGACAGGGTAGCCTACGAGCAGTACTTC. Amino acid sequence: CASSQMDRVAYEQYF.

This clonotype came up a few times. The chain recombines TRBV19 with TRBJ2-7; 10 nucleotides align to TRBD2. The CDR3 sequence is 16 residues long. The trim removed 1 base at V and 4 bases at J, leaving 7 bases unmatched. Germline V gives CDR1 LNHDA, CDR2 SQIVND (reference sequence). The CDR3 nucleotides are TGTGCCAGTAGTATAGTCAGCGGGGGGGCCGCGTACGAGCAGTACTTC. Translated, it gives CASSIVSGGAAYEQYF.

The chain has TRBV7-9 and TRBJ2-2; weak D call: TRBD2 (6 bases). The CDR3 runs to 14 residues. The V gene lost 9 bases and the J gene lost 0 bases, with 11 bases spanning the gap. Germline loops: CDR1 SEHNR, CDR2 FQNEAQ (reference sequence). The CDR3 region has the DNA TGTGCCAGTCAGGGACTGACGAACACCGGGGAGCTGTTTTTT. Its protein is CASQGLTNTGELFF.

This clonotype was counted a few times. V gene TRBV10-3 combines with J gene TRBJ2-6; D is perhaps TRBD2 (6 bases). CDR3 size: 18 residues. Germline V gene data show CDR1 as ENHRY and CDR2 as SYGVKD. V was shortened by 4 bases and J by 1 base, with 17 bases between the two germline ends. As DNA, the CDR3 is TGTGCCATCAGTGGCTCCCCCGGGGCGGGATCTGGGGCCAACGTCCTGACTTTC. Translated, it gives CAISGSPGAGSGANVLTF.

Ten or more counts support this clonotype. The rearrangement joins TRBV5-1 to TRBJ2-2; 7 bases align to TRBD2. V shed 2 bases and J 6 bases; nucleotides not matched to a gene: 4. Germline V gene lookup returns CDR1 SGHRS and CDR2 YFSETQ. The CDR3 extends over 14 amino acids. CDR3 in DNA: TGCGCCAGCAGCTTATCCGGGAGGCCCGGGGAGCTGTTTTTT. This sequence encodes CASSLSGRPGELFF.

The chain couples TRBV5-1 to TRBJ2-1; D unclear. This CDR3 is 15 amino acids long. Germline V gene data show CDR1 as SGHRS and CDR2 as YFSETQ. Trimming removed 0 bases at V and 0 bases at J, with 7 bases between. CDR3 DNA sequence: TGCGCCAGCAGCTTGGCCTCAAGCTCCTACAATGAGCAGTTCTTC. Encoded protein: CASSLASSSYNEQFF.

The chain employs TRBV5-8 and TRBJ1-6; 8 bases map to TRBD1. The germline V gene has CDR1 SGHTS and CDR2 YDEGEE. J was trimmed by 9 bases and V by 2 bases; bases with no gene match: 4. The CDR3 runs to 14 residues. CDR3 residues: CASSFTGGSSPLHF. Here the CDR3 DNA reads TGTGCCAGCAGCTTTACAGGGGGGAGTTCACCCCTCCACTTT.

This clonotype came up a few times. The V and J genes are TRBV29-1 and TRBJ2-2; TRBD2 agrees at 9 bases. The trim removed 6 bases at V and 0 bases at J, leaving 5 bases unmatched. The CDR3 totals 15 residues. Germline CDR1 SQVTM, CDR2 ANQGSEA. Here the CDR3 DNA reads TGCAGCGTACAACGACTAGCGGCGAACACCGGGGAGCTGTTTTTT. Protein: CSVQRLAANTGELFF.

This clonotype occurred a few times. V and J are TRBV29-1 and TRBJ1-2; D not resolved. Trimming stripped 6 bases from V and 3 bases from J, with 14 bases between. The CDR3 has 13 amino acids. Germline V CDR1 and CDR2: SQVTM, ANQGSEA. The CDR3 DNA is TGCAGCGTCCTCGGCGGCGACTACTATGGCTACACCTTC. Translation: CSVLGGDYYGYTF.

This clonotype was seen at least ten times. This chain connects TRBV20-1 to TRBJ2-2; the match to TRBD1 covers 10 bases. Trimming removed 0 bases from V and 6 bases from J; junction bases left unmatched: 4. The CDR3 length is 15 residues. Germline CDR1 is DFQATT and CDR2 is SNEGSKA (reference sequence). CDR3 amino acids: CSAREGGTGAGELFF. Written as DNA, the CDR3 is TGCAGTGCTAGAGAGGGTGGGACAGGGGCCGGGGAGCTGTTTTTT.

The chain recombines TRBV18 with TRBJ2-7, with D possibly called TRBD1 or TRBD2 (5 bases each). This CDR3 is 15 amino acids long. The germline CDR1 and CDR2 sequences are KGHSH and LQKENI. Trimming took off 3 bases at V and 6 bases at J, with 18 bases between the two ends. This CDR3 reads CASSPFRDPGGEQYF. In DNA form, the CDR3 reads TGTGCCAGCTCACCCTTCCGGGACCCCGGTGGCGAGCAGTACTTC.

This clonotype was picked up a small number of times. The rearrangement links TRBV6-6 to TRBJ2-3; 10 bases are a match to TRBD2. Germline V lookup: CDR1 MNHNY, CDR2 SVGAGI (reference sequence). J lost 2 bases, V lost 6 bases, and 5 bases had no gene match. The CDR3 contains 15 residues. The CDR3 loop is CASRLAGAATDTQYF. The CDR3 bases are TGTGCCAGCAGGCTAGCGGGGGCGGCCACAGATACGCAGTATTTT.

V and J are TRBV4-3 and TRBJ1-6; no clear D. Germline loops: CDR1 LGHNA, CDR2 YSLEER. The CDR3 runs to 14 residues. The V end was cut by 1 base, the J end by 11 bases, with 12 bases between. The CDR3 here is CASSQGGLYAPLHF. The CDR3 DNA reads as TGCGCCAGCAGCCAAGGTGGGCTGTATGCACCCCTCCACTTT.

The V call is TRBV7-3, the J call TRBJ2-6, with TRBD1 identical over 8 bases. This CDR3 has 17 amino acids. V gave up 6 bases and J gave up 0 bases; unmatched junction bases: 7. The germline V gene has CDR1 SGHTA and CDR2 FQGTGA. CDR3 sequence reads: CASSLQGASSGANVLTF. The CDR3 DNA follows: TGTGCCAGCAGTCTTCAGGGGGCGTCCTCTGGGGCCAACGTCCTGACTTTC.

This clonotype was seen more than once but under ten times. In DNA, the CDR3 is TGTGCCAGCAAGTCGGCTAGCGGGGGATACGAGCAGTACTTC. Its translation is CASKSASGGYEQYF. The chain combines TRBV18 with TRBJ2-7; TRBD2 agrees at 10 bases. The CDR3 totals 14 residues. The germline gives CDR1 KGHSH, CDR2 LQKENI. V trimming: 8 bases; J trimming: 4 bases; junction bases outside the gene matches: 8.

V is TRBV5-1 and J is TRBJ2-5, with a possible D match to TRBD2 (5 bases). The CDR3 covers 14 residues. V was clipped by 0 bases and J by 5 bases, with 11 bases between them. The germline V gene encodes CDR1 SGHRS and CDR2 YFSETQ. CDR3 nucleotide sequence: TGCGCCAGCAGCTTGGAGGACTCGTGGGAGACCCAGTACTTC. Translated, it gives CASSLEDSWETQYF.

CDR3 amino acids: CASSFEGADTQYF. CDR3 nucleotides: TGCGCCAGCAGCTTTGAGGGAGCAGATACGCAGTATTTT. This chain joins TRBV5-1 and TRBJ2-3; perhaps TRBD2 as D (5 bases). This CDR3 has 13 amino acids. V was pared by 2 bases and J by 4 bases, with 8 bases between. Germline V gives CDR1 SGHRS, CDR2 YFSETQ.

The rearrangement links TRBV9 to TRBJ2-1; TRBD2 is a possible D gene (6 bases). Germline assignment: CDR1 SGDLS and CDR2 YYNGEE. V was pared by 3 bases and J by 9 bases, with 13 bases between. The CDR3 has 13 residues. The CDR3 DNA reads as TGTGCCAGCAGCGGAATGGGGGGAGGTGAGCAGTTCTTC. It encodes CASSGMGGGEQFF.